The T cell receptor (beta chain) described here comes from a study of cytomegalovirus exposure and HLA in healthy donors (dated by TCRdb to about 2017). In the study overall: An earlier analysis of 587 of the donors reported over 250 Gb of sequence data and 117 million unique TCR beta sequences obtained from roughly 180 million T cells. About five DR-DQ haplotypes were treated as single units for association and clustering because of strong linkage in the cohort. Genome-wide SNP genotypes for about 60% of the roughly 670 donors were used in a later genetic analysis, which treated that subset as a discovery cohort. HLA typing covered class I and class II loci at four-digit resolution. The number of typed donors differed by locus: 629-630 for A, B, C, DRB1 and DQB1; approximately 540 for DQA1; 606 for DPA1; and 400 to 480 for DPB1. In addition to the first cohort of 666 subjects, a separate validation cohort of about 120 different subjects was used. Every repertoire in the discovery cohort had been generated on one and the same sequencing platform. The study aimed to test whether signatures of past pathogen exposure could be identified by cataloging public T cell receptors. Rather than using new phenotypic data, the later analysis identified candidate immune exposures from TCR beta sequences and from how often those sequences occurred across donors. High-throughput TCR immunosequencing, statistical association of individual TCRs with disease status, and machine learning were combined to predict cytomegalovirus infection status. To study patterns of TCR occurrence, a later analysis re-analyzed previously published TCR beta repertoires from hundreds of donors and added high-resolution HLA genotyping. An early release that covered about 600 HLA-typed donors contained around 330 gigabases of sequencing data and 85 million to 100 million unique TCR sequences. To decide whether each TCR beta V gene segment behaved as functional or pseudogenic, an earlier analysis of over 500 of the donors relied on high-throughput TCR beta sequencing. Of the roughly 400 genotyped donors, 75% to 85% were placed in the genetic ancestry cluster associated with self-reported Caucasian donors. Donor age, sex, ethnicity and CMV serostatus were compiled together with the repertoire data. Using immunosequencing, the study profiled T cell repertoires from 666 subjects and related those repertoires to cytomegalovirus serostatus. Among 398 genotyped donors of the cohort, an average of 235,054 unique TCR beta nucleotide sequences were sequenced per donor, roughly a sixth of them non-productive.

What the work shows at the level of the full study, not this receptor alone: In a later analysis, TCR association rates were found to vary across HLA loci, with the most associated TCRs seen for DRB1 alleles and the fewest for HLA-C alleles. Cytomegalovirus status was reported to be diagnosed by the classifier with high specificity and sensitivity in both the original and validation cohorts. Correlated functional status among segregating V segments might reflect linkage disequilibrium, but an unknown experimental factor could not be ruled out. A cluster of highly shared sequence variants was judged likely to be a technical artifact of the sequencing pipeline. A later genetic analysis reported fewer N-insertions in productive TCRs among donors in an Asian-associated ancestry cluster than the roughly 620-donor mean. In a later analysis, several top co-occurrence clusters were reported to appear linked to parvovirus B19, influenza, CMV and Epstein-Barr virus. In this cohort, only TCR beta chains were sequenced, and detectable features were limited by the absence of alpha or paired-chain data. While some public TCRs were present in many individuals, most TCR sequences turned up only very rarely across donors. A further reported finding was that TCR beta sequences accurately predicted the HLA-A and HLA-B alleles for most subjects in the first cohort. When HLA alleles, especially DR and DQ, strongly co-occurred, attributing TCR associations to individual alleles was difficult. Broadly in line with IMGT annotations, most TCR beta V segments showed up in productive rearrangements about 87% or about 30% of the time in an earlier analysis of several hundred of the donors. Because some donors lacked HLA typing at each locus, the association tests relied only on the typed subset. For the cohort, immune exposure information was limited to CMV serostatus. In the study, approximately 150 TCR beta chains were listed as associated with cytomegalovirus. In a later analysis, most CMV-associated TCR beta chains were found to appear HLA-restricted, with HLA associations seemingly driven largely by CMV exposure. The 87-base-pair reads could not distinguish some IMGT-functional V segments, including TRBV6-2 and TRBV6-3, so those segments were excluded. In vitro tests confirmed that a few of the cytomegalovirus-associated TCR beta chains recognize cytomegalovirus antigens. Because counts were too low, 15 to 20 rarely observed V segments, including chromosome 9 orphons, were excluded from the earlier analysis of 587 of the donors. A later genetic analysis associated a missense DCLRE1C variant with V-gene and J-gene trimming of TCR beta chains, and an independent cohort replicated the association. According to the authors, the approach could potentially be generalized to other disease states and immunological phenotypes. In a later analysis, HLA-associated TCR beta chains were found to be more clonally expanded and to have lower generation probabilities than equally common non-associated chains. Sequencing depth was assumed to be roughly uniform across donors in the presence/absence analyses, though that assumption may not hold. At a false discovery rate of 0.05, a later analysis linked 16,951 TCR beta sequences to specific HLA alleles.

In total, roughly 670 healthy bone marrow donors made up the cohort. All cohort members were sampled while nominally healthy, although unrecorded immune exposures were likely present. The donor was CMV seropositive and belonged to the group of 250 to 300 seropositive cohort members. Every donor gave a peripheral blood sample, and the peripheral blood mononuclear cells from that sample were used for TCR beta sequencing. Genomic DNA was extracted from the blood cell samples with the Qiagen DNeasy Blood Extraction Kit. CDR1 and CDR2 are drawn from the germline V gene: MRHNA, SNTAGT. The germline V and J ends show losses of 6 bases and 5 bases respectively, and no gene match explains 16 bases of the junction. From cysteine to phenylalanine, the CDR3 is 18 amino acids long. Left in the record is the CDR3 DNA by itself, 54 bases read in frame from the first base. To prepare the library, the immunoSEQ multiplex PCR assay was applied. The multiplex PCR relied on a mix of 60 forward primers for TCR Vbeta segments and 13 reverse primers for TCR Jbeta segments. A multiplex PCR assay on genomic DNA amplified the CDR3 region of rearranged TCR beta genes. The amplified TCR beta libraries were sequenced on the Illumina HiSeq System as 87-base-pair reads. In the source study's methods: A later analysis tallied around 87 million unique TCR beta chains across the 600 to 700 repertoires, and roughly 11 million of those chains were shared by two or more donors. To remove PCR and sequencing errors, raw reads were error-corrected and collapsed into unique sequences using a nearest-neighbor algorithm that merged closely related sequences. To assign V, D and J gene segments, CDR3 sequences were aligned to IMGT reference sequences. For a sequence to be retained, a match of at least six nucleotides was required to both a V gene segment and a J gene segment. A rearrangement counted as productive if the CDR3 had no stop codons and remained in frame with V and J, and every other rearrangement counted as non-productive. CDR3 was defined by IMGT convention, running from the second conserved V-encoded cysteine to the conserved J-encoded phenylalanine. Sequences without an unambiguous match to a single V gene segment were excluded from the earlier analysis of approximately 560 of the donors. An earlier analysis of a few hundred of the donors classified V segments as functional when productive rearrangements were above 56.7% and as segregating when the standard deviation between donors was above 5%. A statistical classification framework was built for diagnosing cytomegalovirus status from the catalog of TCR beta chain sequences. In a later analysis, TCR nucleotide sequences were compared against IMGT/GENE-DB human TR gene sequences so that V and J genes could be assigned. In a later analysis, CDR3 sequences and most-parsimonious VDJ recombination scenarios were assigned using the TCRdist pipeline. In a later analysis, every TCR beta chain was defined by the combination of its CDR3 amino acid sequence and its V-gene family, and reads without a unique V-gene family were dropped. To address suspected cross-contamination and a sequencing artifact, a later analysis removed a few hundred highly shared, low-generation-probability nucleotide sequences. In a later analysis, a clonal expansion index was calculated for each public chain from normalized within-repertoire ranks of inferred template counts. In a later analysis, generation probabilities were computed using a VDJ recombination model fitted to out-of-frame rearrangements, and the results were checked against IGoR. In a later analysis, hypergeometric tests were used to score TCR-TCR, TCR-HLA and TCR-CMV co-occurrence, with a repertoire-size bias correction applied to TCR pairs. False discovery rates were estimated in a later analysis by permuting HLA or CMV assignments 20 times. In a later analysis, co-occurring TCRs were grouped using DBSCAN, and TCRdist sequence similarity was added for clustering within HLA-allele-positive subsets. Co-occurrence clustering excluded repertoires with fewer than 30,000 or more than 120,000 public chains, plus five with anomalous nucleotide sharing. TCRdb retrieved this table from immuneACCESS and kept in-frame rearrangements only. Not all clones are present; in checked studies, unresolved V genes account for under half, and no reason is known for the remainder. The V and J calls and clone size are taken from that table; D and trimming were inferred from the DNA. The sample contains some 150,000 clones, about two thirds of them found a single time. In total, the top ten clones hold around 1.9% of the sample.

Comment on this clone: Its specific antigen is unknown. It has no much larger one-base neighbor in the sample; base qualities were not kept.

This sequence uses TRBV6-4 and TRBJ1-4; 9 nucleotides in the junction match TRBD1. The material sequenced was PBMCs. The TCR comes from a woman aged 60 to 75 in good health and CMV-seropositive. The base sequence is TGTGCCAGCAGCCCCGGGGCCGGGACAGGGATTACCAATGAAAAACTGTTTTTT. Translated, it reads CASSPGAGTGITNEKLFF.